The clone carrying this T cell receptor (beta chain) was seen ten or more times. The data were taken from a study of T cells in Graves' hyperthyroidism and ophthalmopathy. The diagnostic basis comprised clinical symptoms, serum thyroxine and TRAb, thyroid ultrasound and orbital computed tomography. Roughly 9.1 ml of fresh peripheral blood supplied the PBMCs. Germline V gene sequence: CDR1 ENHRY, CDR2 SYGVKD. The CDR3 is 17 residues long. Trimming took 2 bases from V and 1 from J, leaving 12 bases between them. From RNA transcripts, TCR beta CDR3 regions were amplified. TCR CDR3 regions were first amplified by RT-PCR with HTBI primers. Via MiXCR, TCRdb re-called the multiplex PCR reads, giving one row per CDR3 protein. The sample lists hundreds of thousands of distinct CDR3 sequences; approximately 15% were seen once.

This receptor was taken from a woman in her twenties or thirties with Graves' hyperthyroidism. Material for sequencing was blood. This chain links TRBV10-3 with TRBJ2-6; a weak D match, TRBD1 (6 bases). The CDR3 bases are TGTGCCATCAGTGAGCTCGCTCAGGGGTCTGGGGCCAACGTCCTGACTTTC. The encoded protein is CAISELAQGSGANVLTF.